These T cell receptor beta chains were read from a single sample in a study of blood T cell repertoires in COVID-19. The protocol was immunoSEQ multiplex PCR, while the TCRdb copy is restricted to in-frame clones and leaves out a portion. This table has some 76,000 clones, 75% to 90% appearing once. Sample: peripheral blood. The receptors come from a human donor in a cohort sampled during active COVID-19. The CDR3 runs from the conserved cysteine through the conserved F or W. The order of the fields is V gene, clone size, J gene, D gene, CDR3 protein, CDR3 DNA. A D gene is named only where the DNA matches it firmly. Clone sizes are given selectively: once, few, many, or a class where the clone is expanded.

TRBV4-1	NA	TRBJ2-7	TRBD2	CASRLGKRESYEQYF	TGCGCCAGCAGGTTAGGGAAGCGGGAGTCCTACGAGCAGTACTTC
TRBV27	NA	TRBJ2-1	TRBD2	CASSLTAGLADIYNEQFF	TGTGCCAGCAGTTTAACGGCCGGACTAGCTGACATCTACAATGAGCAGTTCTTC
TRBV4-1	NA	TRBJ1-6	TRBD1	CASSQWTQGQGSPLHF	TGCGCCAGCAGCCAGTGGACCCAGGGACAGGGTTCACCCCTCCACTTT
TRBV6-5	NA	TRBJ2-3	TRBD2	CASGAGVSTDTQYF	TGTGCCAGCGGAGCGGGGGTTAGCACAGATACGCAGTATTTT
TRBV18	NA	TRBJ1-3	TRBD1	CASSPRDSSGNTIYF	TGTGCCAGCTCACCCCGGGACAGCTCTGGAAACACCATATATTTT
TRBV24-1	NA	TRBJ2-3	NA	CATSDLGGAGADTQYF	TGTGCCACCAGTGATTTAGGGGGGGCGGGGGCAGATACGCAGTATTTT
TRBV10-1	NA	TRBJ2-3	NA	CASSESAGWADTQYF	TGCGCCAGCAGTGAGTCGGCAGGGTGGGCAGATACGCAGTATTTT
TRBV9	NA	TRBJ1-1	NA	CASSLTGGPSTEAFF	TGTGCCAGCAGCTTAACCGGGGGGCCAAGCACTGAAGCTTTCTTT
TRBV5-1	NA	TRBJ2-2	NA	CASSPRAGALNTGELFF	TGCGCCAGCAGCCCCCGGGCGGGGGCCCTGAACACCGGGGAGCTGTTTTTT
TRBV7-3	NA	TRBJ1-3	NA	CASSDGQGSGNTIYF	TGTGCCAGCAGCGACGGCCAGGGTTCTGGAAACACCATATATTTT
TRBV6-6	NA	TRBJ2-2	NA	CASSYPTVANTGELFF	TGTGCCAGCAGTTACCCGACAGTCGCGAACACCGGGGAGCTGTTTTTT
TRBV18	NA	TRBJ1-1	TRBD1	CASSQSRTGGRTEAFF	TGTGCCAGCTCACAGTCGAGGACAGGGGGTCGGACTGAAGCTTTCTTT
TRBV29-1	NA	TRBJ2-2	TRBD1	CSGRQGAGELFF	TGCAGCGGGAGACAGGGGGCCGGGGAGCTGTTTTTT
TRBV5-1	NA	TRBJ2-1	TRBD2	CASRLAGGNNEQFF	TGCGCCAGCAGACTAGCGGGGGGGAACAATGAGCAGTTCTTC
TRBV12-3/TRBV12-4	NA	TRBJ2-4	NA	CASSLGRGIQYF	TGTGCCAGCAGTTTAGGGCGAGGCATTCAGTACTTC
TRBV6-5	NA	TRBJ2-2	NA	CATSGFTGELFF	TGTGCCACCTCAGGGTTCACCGGGGAGCTGTTTTTT
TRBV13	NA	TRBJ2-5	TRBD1	CASSLRDRGQETQYF	TGTGCCAGCAGCTTAAGGGACAGGGGGCAAGAGACCCAGTACTTC
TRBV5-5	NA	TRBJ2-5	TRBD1	CASSFGTGGVETQYF	TGTGCCAGCAGCTTCGGGACAGGGGGCGTGGAGACCCAGTACTTC
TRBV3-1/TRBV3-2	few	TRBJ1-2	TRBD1	CASSQGSLQGSYGYTF	TGTGCCAGCAGCCAAGGCTCCTTACAGGGGAGCTATGGCTACACCTTC
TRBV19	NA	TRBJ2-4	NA	CASATGRPLKNIQYF	TGTGCCAGTGCTACAGGGCGCCCTTTGAAAAACATTCAGTACTTC
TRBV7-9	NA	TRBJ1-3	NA	CASSLSAGNTIYF	TGTGCCAGCAGCTTATCAGCTGGAAACACCATATATTTT
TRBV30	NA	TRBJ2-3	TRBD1	CAWSVQGTVSTDTQYF	TGTGCCTGGAGTGTACAGGGGACCGTAAGCACAGATACGCAGTATTTT
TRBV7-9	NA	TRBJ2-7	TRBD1	CASSPGTGSYEQYF	TGTGCCAGCAGCCCAGGGACAGGCTCCTACGAGCAGTACTTC
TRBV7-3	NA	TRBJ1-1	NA	CASSMTGNTEAFF	TGTGCCAGCAGTATGACAGGAAACACTGAAGCTTTCTTT
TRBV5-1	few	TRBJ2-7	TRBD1	CASSLGGQGAYEQYF	TGCGCCAGCAGCTTAGGCGGACAGGGGGCCTACGAGCAGTACTTC
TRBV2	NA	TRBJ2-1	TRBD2	CASSIERGPDEQFF	TGTGCCAGCAGTATTGAGCGGGGCCCCGATGAGCAGTTCTTC
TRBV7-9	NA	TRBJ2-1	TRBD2	CASSRQLAGGHYNEQFF	TGTGCCAGCAGCCGGCAACTAGCGGGGGGGCACTACAATGAGCAGTTCTTC
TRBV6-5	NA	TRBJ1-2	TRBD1	CASNRGHSFRDGYTF	TGTGCCAGCAACAGGGGCCACTCCTTCAGGGATGGCTACACCTTC
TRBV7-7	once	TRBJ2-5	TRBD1	CASSTRQGNLETQYF	TGTGCCAGCAGCACTAGACAGGGAAACTTGGAGACCCAGTACTTC
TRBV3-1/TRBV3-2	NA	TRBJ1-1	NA	CASSHGTEAFF	TGTGCCAGCAGCCACGGCACTGAAGCTTTCTTT
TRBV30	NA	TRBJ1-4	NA	CAWGGYNEKLFF	TGTGCCTGGGGGGGCTATAATGAAAAACTGTTTTTT
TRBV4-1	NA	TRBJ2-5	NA	CASSRFGGFQRETQYF	TGCGCCAGCAGCCGATTCGGAGGGTTTCAGCGAGAGACCCAGTACTTC
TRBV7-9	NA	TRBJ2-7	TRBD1	CASSFLRGGHSYEQYF	TGTGCCAGCAGCTTTTTGCGAGGGGGCCATTCCTACGAGCAGTACTTC
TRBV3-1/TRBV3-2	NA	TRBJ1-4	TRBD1	CASSDRGRVEKLFF	TGTGCCAGCAGTGACAGGGGGCGGGTTGAAAAACTGTTTTTT
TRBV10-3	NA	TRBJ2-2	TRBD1	CAISEGTGPNTGELFF	TGTGCCATCAGTGAGGGGACAGGACCTAACACCGGGGAGCTGTTTTTT
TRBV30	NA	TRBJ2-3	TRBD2	CAWRETSLQDTQYF	TGTGCCTGGAGGGAGACTAGCTTGCAAGATACGCAGTATTTT
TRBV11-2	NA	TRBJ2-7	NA	CASSWGPSAYEQYF	TGTGCCAGCAGCTGGGGGCCTTCCGCCTACGAGCAGTACTTC
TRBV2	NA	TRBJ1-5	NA	CASGQVPNQPQHF	TGTGCCAGCGGCCAGGTGCCCAATCAGCCCCAGCATTTT
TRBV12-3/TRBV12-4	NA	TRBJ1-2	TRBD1	CASRRQGNGYTF	TGTGCCAGCAGGCGACAGGGGAATGGCTACACCTTC
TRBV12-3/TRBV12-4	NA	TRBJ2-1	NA	CASSLSAYNEQFF	TGTGCCAGCAGTTTATCTGCCTACAATGAGCAGTTCTTC
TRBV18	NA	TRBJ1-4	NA	CASSPSTTNEKLFF	TGTGCCAGCTCACCAAGCACAACTAATGAAAAACTGTTTTTT
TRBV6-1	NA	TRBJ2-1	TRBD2	CASSELTRGGYNEQFF	TGTGCCAGCAGTGAATTGACGCGGGGGGGTTACAATGAGCAGTTCTTC
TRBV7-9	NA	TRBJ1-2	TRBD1	CASSLDRVLDEGDTF	TGTGCCAGCAGCCTCGACAGGGTTTTGGATGAGGGTGACACCTTC
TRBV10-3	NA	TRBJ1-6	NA	CAISKDSSYNSPLHF	TGTGCCATCAGCAAGGACAGCTCCTATAATTCACCCCTCCACTTT
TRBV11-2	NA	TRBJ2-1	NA	CASSLGGGGEQFF	TGTGCCAGCAGCTTAGGAGGTGGCGGTGAGCAGTTCTTC
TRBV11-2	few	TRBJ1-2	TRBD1	CASSSLTGNYGYTF	TGTGCCAGCAGCTCGCTGACAGGGAACTATGGCTACACCTTC
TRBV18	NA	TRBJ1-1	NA	CASSPLQGETEAFF	TGTGCCAGCTCACCACTCCAAGGGGAAACTGAAGCTTTCTTT
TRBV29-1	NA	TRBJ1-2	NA	CSVETQVGYGYTF	TGCAGCGTTGAAACCCAGGTCGGCTATGGCTACACCTTC